This T cell receptor (beta chain) was obtained from a study of cytomegalovirus exposure and HLA in healthy donors. Trimming took off 10 bases at V and 4 bases at J, with 16 bases between the two ends. The CDR3 contains 13 residues. Germline V CDR1 and CDR2: LNHDA, SQIVND (reference sequence). Clones were read by immunoSEQ multiplex PCR, and TCRdb kept only the in-frame ones, dropping some. The data contain some 110,000 clones, approximately 90% of them singletons. This chain connects TRBV19 to TRBJ1-1; a possible D gene is TRBD1 (5 bases). The TCR was taken from a young woman in good health and CMV-seropositive. The sample was PBMCs. CDR3 DNA: TGTGCCACCCAGCAGGGCTGGATCACTGAAGCTTTCTTT. It is translated as CATQQGWITEAFF.